This entry describes one TCR beta chain. Its specificity is unknown. Losses at the gene ends were 5 bases for V and 2 bases for J; bases not matched to a gene: 4. The CDR3 contains 14 residues. CDR1 and CDR2 from the germline V gene are MNHNY and SVGAGI (reference sequence). The sample comes from a study of shared clonotypes between healthy human individuals. Genomic DNA per cell subset filled all wells of several immunoSEQ plates. Original data processing: ImmunoSEQ only sent back junction sequences with no quality scores, so filtering was done differently. TCRdb keeps only in-frame clones here, not all; method: immunoSEQ multiplex PCR. V and J calls and clone size are copied from that table; D and trimming were computed from the DNA. Altogether approximately 2.5 million clones are present, approximately 94% being singletons, with the ten largest covering around 0.37%. Whole-study findings and limits: Donor clonotype sharing was expected to depend on sequencing depth. Approximately 4.6% of naive CD4 clonotypes were common to four donors.

Sequencing used naive CD4+ T cells from PBMCs. The subset is: CD45RA+ positively selected. This TCR was recovered from a man between 18 and 35 years old in good health. Some clones in this sample may be carry-over from other donors' samples. The chain has TRBV6-6 and TRBJ1-2; TRBD1 matches at 8 bases. CDR3: CASSRTGLNYGYTF. CDR3 in DNA: TGTGCCAGCAGTCGGACAGGGCTGAACTATGGCTACACCTTC.